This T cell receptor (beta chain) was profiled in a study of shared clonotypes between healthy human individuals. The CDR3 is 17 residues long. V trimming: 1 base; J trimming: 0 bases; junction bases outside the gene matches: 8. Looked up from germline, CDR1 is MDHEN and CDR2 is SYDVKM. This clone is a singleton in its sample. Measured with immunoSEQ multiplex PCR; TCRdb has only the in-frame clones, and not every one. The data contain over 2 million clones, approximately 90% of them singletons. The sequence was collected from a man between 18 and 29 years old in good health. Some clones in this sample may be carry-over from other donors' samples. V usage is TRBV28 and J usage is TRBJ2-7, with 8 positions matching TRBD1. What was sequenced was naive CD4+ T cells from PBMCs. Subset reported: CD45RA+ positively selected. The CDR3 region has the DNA TGTGCCAGCAGTTTATTACCCGGACAGGGAAACTCCTACGAGCAGTACTTC. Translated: CASSLLPGQGNSYEQYF.